The present T cell receptor (beta chain) was sequenced within a study of blood T cells in healthy people across ages. Germline V gene lookup returns CDR1 SGHAT and CDR2 FQNNGV. The CDR3 is made up of 13 amino acids. V lost 5 bases, J lost 3 bases, and 10 bases lay in between. A sample-barcoded 5' primer and a J-beta primer mix were used in a second PCR of roughly 7 to 12 cycles. Tagging of each cDNA molecule was performed by a template-switch adaptor with 12 random nucleotides. A single record per CDR3 protein comes from TCRdb applying MiXCR to the 5' RACE reads. The sample consists of about 1.4 million distinct CDR3 sequences, roughly 64% of them appearing once. There were at least 5 micrograms of total RNA extracted from every sample. With regard to this clonotype: Antigen unknown.

Findings and limits, study-wide: Unsorted PBMCs blocked a conclusive comparison of naive and antigen-experienced cells.

Sequencing was done on a sample of blood. This sequence was found in a man aged 18 to 29 in good health. V and J are TRBV11-2 and TRBJ2-5; D is possibly TRBD1 (6 bases). The DNA of the CDR3 is TGTGCCAGCAGCGGGGGCCAAAAAGAGACCCAGTACTTC. It is translated as CASSGGQKETQYF.